This TCR beta chain was retrieved from a study of T cells in Graves' hyperthyroidism and ophthalmopathy. The V end lost 7 bases, the J end lost 1 base, and 14 bases lay between the germline ends. The CDR3 length is 15 residues. CDR1 and CDR2 (germline): KGHDR, SFDVKD. Patients counted as stable if ophthalmopathy did not develop within 18 months. Patients were excluded because of uncontrolled infection, other autoimmune disease, pregnancy or lactation. Fresh 10 ml peripheral blood yielded PBMCs. TCR beta CDR3 sequences were amplified from RNA transcripts. Using the HTBI primer set, a first-round RT-PCR was run on the TCR CDR3. TCRdb recomputed calls from the multiplex PCR reads with MiXCR, one row per CDR3 protein. The sample contains hundreds of thousands of distinct CDR3 sequences, 35% to 45% of which appear only once.

This chain connects TRBV24-1 to TRBJ2-3; D may be TRBD1 (5 bases). The material sequenced was blood. The receptor comes from a young man with Graves' hyperthyroidism. This CDR3 is CATRRGQAGTDTQYF. The CDR3 DNA is TGTGCCACCAGAAGAGGACAAGCCGGCACAGATACGCAGTATTTT.